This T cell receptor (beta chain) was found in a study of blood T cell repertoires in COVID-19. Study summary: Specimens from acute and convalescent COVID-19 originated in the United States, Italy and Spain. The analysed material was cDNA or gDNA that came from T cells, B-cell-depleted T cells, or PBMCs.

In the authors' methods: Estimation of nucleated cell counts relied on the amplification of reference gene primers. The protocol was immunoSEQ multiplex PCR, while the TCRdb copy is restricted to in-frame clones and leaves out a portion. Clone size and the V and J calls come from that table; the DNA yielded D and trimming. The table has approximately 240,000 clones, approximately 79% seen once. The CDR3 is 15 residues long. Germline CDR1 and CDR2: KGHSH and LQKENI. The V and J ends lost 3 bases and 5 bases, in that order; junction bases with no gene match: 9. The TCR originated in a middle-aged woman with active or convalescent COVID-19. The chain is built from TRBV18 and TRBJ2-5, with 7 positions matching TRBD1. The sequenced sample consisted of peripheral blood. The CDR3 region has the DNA TGTGCCAGCTCACCGAGGACAGGCGCATCGGAGACCCAGTACTTC. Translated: CASSPRTGASETQYF.